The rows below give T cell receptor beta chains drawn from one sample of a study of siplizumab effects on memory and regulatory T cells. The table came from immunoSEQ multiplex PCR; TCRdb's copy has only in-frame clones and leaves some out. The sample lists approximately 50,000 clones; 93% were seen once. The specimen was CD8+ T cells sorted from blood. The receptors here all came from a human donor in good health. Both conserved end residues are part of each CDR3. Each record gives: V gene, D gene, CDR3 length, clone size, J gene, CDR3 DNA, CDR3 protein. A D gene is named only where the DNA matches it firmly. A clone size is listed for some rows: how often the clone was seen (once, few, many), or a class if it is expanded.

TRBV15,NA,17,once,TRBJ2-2,TGTGCCACCAGCGAGAGGTGGCAGGGTCCGAACACCGGGGAGCTGTTTTTT,CATSERWQGPNTGELFF
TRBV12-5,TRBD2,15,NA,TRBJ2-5,TGTGCTAGTGCCCCTCGGGAGGCCCTGGGGGAGACCCAGTACTTC,CASAPREALGETQYF
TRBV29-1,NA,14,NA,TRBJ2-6,TGCAGCGTTGAGTCAGGGGATGGGGCCAACGTCCTGACTTTC,CSVESGDGANVLTF
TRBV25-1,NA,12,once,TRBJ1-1,TGTGCCGCCCGACTAGGGACCCGTGAAGCTTTCTTT,CAARLGTREAFF
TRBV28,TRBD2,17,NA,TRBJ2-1,TGTGCCAGCAGTTTACGCGACGAGAGACTAGCGGGAGGGGAGCAGTTCTTC,CASSLRDERLAGGEQFF
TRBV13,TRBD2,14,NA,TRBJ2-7,TGTGCCAGCAGCTTCAGCGGGAGCCCCTACGAGCAGTACTTC,CASSFSGSPYEQYF
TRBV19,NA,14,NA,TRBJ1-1,TGTGCCAGTCGGGGACCCCGCTGGGACACTGAAGCTTTCTTT,CASRGPRWDTEAFF
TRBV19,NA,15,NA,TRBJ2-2,TGTGCCACCTCCCCGGGGTCCGGGAGCACCGGGGAGCTGTTTTTT,CATSPGSGSTGELFF
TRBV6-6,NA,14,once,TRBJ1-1,TGTGCCAGCGAGTTTGGGACATCGAACACTGAAGCTTTCTTT,CASEFGTSNTEAFF
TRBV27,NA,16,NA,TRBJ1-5,TGTGCCAGTAAACACGGTGATAAGTATAGCAATCAGCCCCAGCATTTT,CASKHGDKYSNQPQHF
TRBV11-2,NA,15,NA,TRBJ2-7,TGCGCCAGCAGCCCAACCCGTCTTGGGTTTGGCGAGCAGTACTTC,CASSPTRLGFGEQYF
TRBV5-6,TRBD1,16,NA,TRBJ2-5,TGTGCCAGCAGCCCTTCGGCAGGGGACAGGGGGCAGACCCAGTACTTC,CASSPSAGDRGQTQYF
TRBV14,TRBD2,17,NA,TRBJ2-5,TGTGCCAGCAGCCAAGATGGACTAGAACCCATACAAGAGACCCAGTACTTC,CASSQDGLEPIQETQYF
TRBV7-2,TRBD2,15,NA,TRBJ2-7,TGTGCCAGCAGCTTACCGGGACTAGCGGGGTACGAGCAGTACTTC,CASSLPGLAGYEQYF
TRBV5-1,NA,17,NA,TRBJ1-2,TGCGCCAGCAGCTTGCGGGGACCTTGGGGCGGAGACTATGGCTACACCTTC,CASSLRGPWGGDYGYTF
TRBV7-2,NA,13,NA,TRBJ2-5,TGTGCCAGCAGCTTACTGGCCGGGGAGACCCAGTACTTC,CASSLLAGETQYF
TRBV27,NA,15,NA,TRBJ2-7,TGTGCCAGCAGTTCACGGAGACAGAACAGCTACGAGCAGTACTTC,CASSSRRQNSYEQYF
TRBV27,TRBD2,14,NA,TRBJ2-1,TGTGCCAGCAGTTTAGGACTAGCGGACAATGAGCAGTTCTTC,CASSLGLADNEQFF
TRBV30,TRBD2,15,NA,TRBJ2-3,TGTGCCTGGAGTGACGGAACTAGCGGGATTGATACGCAGTATTTT,CAWSDGTSGIDTQYF
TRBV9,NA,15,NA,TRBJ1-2,TGTGCCAGCAGCTTGTCGACAGGACCCAACTATGGCTACACCTTC,CASSLSTGPNYGYTF
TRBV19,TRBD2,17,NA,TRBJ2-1,TGTGCCAGTAGTATTCCTAGCGGGAGCCCAAGATACAATGAGCAGTTCTTC,CASSIPSGSPRYNEQFF
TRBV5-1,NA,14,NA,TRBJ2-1,TGCGCCAGCAGCTTACTGGGGGAGTTCAATGAGCAGTTCTTC,CASSLLGEFNEQFF
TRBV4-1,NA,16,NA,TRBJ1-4,TGCGCCAGCAGCCAACGACGTTCCGCAACTAATGAAAAACTGTTTTTT,CASSQRRSATNEKLFF
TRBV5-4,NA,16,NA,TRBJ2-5,TGTGCCAGCAGCTTGGCCGAGACGCGGGAAGGAGGGACCCAGTACTTC,CASSLAETREGGTQYF
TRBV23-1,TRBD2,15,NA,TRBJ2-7,TGCGCCAGCAGTCAACGGACTAGACTATCCTACGAGCAGTACTTC,CASSQRTRLSYEQYF
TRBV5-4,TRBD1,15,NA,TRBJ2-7,TGTGCCAGCAGCTTGGCAACAGGGGGTGCCTACGAGCAGTACTTC,CASSLATGGAYEQYF
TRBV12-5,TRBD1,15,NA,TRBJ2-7,TGTGCTAGTGGTGAGGACAGGGAGAGCTCCTACGAGCAGTACTTC,CASGEDRESSYEQYF
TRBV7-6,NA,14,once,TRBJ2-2,TGTGCCAGCAGCTTAGCGGAGAACACCGGGGAGCTGTTTTTT,CASSLAENTGELFF
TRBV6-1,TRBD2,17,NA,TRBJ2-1,TGTGCCAGCAGTGACGTTGGGTGGGGGAGGGCCTACAATGAGCAGTTCTTC,CASSDVGWGRAYNEQFF
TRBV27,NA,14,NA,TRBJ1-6,TGTGCCAGTAACAGCGGACTCGCCTATTCACCCCTCCACTTT,CASNSGLAYSPLHF
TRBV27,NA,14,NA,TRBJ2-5,TGTGCCAGCAGTTTAGGTCAGGGAGGAGAGACCCAGTACTTC,CASSLGQGGETQYF
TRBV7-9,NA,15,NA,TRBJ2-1,TGTGCCAGCAGCTTACCCCGGGGAAATTACAATGAGCAGTTCTTC,CASSLPRGNYNEQFF
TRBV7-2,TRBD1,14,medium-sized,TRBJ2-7,TGTGCCAGCAGCCCGAGGGGGCGGGCCTACGAGCAGTACTTC,CASSPRGRAYEQYF
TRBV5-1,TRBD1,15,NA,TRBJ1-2,TGCGCCAGCAGCTCTACCGCCGGGACAGGGGAAGGCTACACCTTC,CASSSTAGTGEGYTF
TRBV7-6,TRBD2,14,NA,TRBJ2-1,TGTGCCAGCAGCGCGAGCGGGAGTCGGGCGGAGCAGTTCTTC,CASSASGSRAEQFF
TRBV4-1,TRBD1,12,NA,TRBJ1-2,TGCGCCAGCAGCCAGGGGTGGACAGGGCACACCTTC,CASSQGWTGHTF